This T cell receptor (beta chain) derives from a study of cytomegalovirus exposure and HLA in healthy donors. CDR3 length: 14 amino acids. Germline-derived CDR1 and CDR2 are SGHRS and YFSETQ. V was pared by 2 bases and J by 4 bases, with 12 bases between. With 60 Vbeta and 13 Jbeta primers, the PCR was carried out. Here immunoSEQ multiplex PCR was the method, and the copy in TCRdb shows in-frame clones only, minus some. This table has approximately 120,000 clones, 73% appearing once. The sequencing input was PBMCs. This rearrangement joins TRBV5-1 to TRBJ2-5, with D maybe TRBD2 (6 bases). The clonotype comes from a man aged 60 to 75 in good health and CMV-seropositive. CDR3 sequence: CASSLGRDVETQYF. The CDR3 coding sequence is TGCGCCAGCAGCTTAGGGCGGGACGTAGAGACCCAGTACTTC.